The clone carrying this T cell receptor (beta chain) occurred once. Its antigen is undetermined. Generated by immunoSEQ multiplex PCR, the TCRdb table keeps only in-frame clones and is missing some. This repertoire shows around 100,000 clones, roughly 91% found once; its top ten account for 15% to 20%. V was pared by 6 bases and J by 2 bases, with 19 bases of the junction left unmatched. The CDR3 is 18 amino acids. Germline values: CDR1 MNHEY, CDR2 SMNVEV (reference sequence). The data stem from a study of T cell responses to AZD1222 COVID-19 vaccine. Whole-study findings and limits: Reports say nearly half of spike-specific TCRs go after unmutated variant regions. It should be noted that donors were predominantly white British and more often female, and clonal diversity was possibly underestimated. Baseline serology detected seropositivity in only 6 or 7 AZD1222 recipients.

The rearrangement links TRBV27 to TRBJ2-7; 7 bases map to TRBD1. This TCR derives from an adult in good health. The sequenced sample was peripheral blood, obtained on day 0 of AZD1222 vaccination. CDR3 residues: CASSSLLQGVDAAYEQYF. CDR3 bases: TGTGCCAGCAGCTCTTTGCTTCAGGGGGTTGATGCGGCCTACGAGCAGTACTTC.